Below, 20 T cell receptor beta chains from the same sample are listed, as sequenced in a study of T cells in Graves' hyperthyroidism and ophthalmopathy. TCR beta CDR3 sequences were amplified from RNA transcripts. Using the HTBI primer set, a first-round RT-PCR was run on the TCR CDR3. One entry per CDR3 protein results from TCRdb running MiXCR on the multiplex PCR reads. Of about 580,000 distinct CDR3 sequences in the sample, 11% to 15% were seen once. The specimen was blood. These receptors all stem from a woman aged 25 to 39 with Graves' hyperthyroidism that later progressed to Graves' ophthalmopathy.

The chain has TRBV18 and TRBJ2-5; 8 bases line up with TRBD1. The CDR3 is made up of 13 amino acids. After removal of 6 bases from V and 3 bases from J, the junction contained 3 bases not matched to a gene. CDR1 is KGHSH and CDR2 is LQKENI in the germline V gene. The CDR3 bases are TGTGCCAGCTCCCGGACAGGGAAAGAGACCCAGTACTTC. Translated: CASSRTGKETQYF.

The chain uses TRBV7-2 and TRBJ2-7, with D perhaps matching TRBD1 or TRBD2 (5 bases each). The length of the CDR3 is 16 residues. The V end lost 5 bases, the J end lost 1 base, and 18 bases lay between the germline ends. In germline, CDR1 is SGHTA, CDR2 FQGNSA. The DNA of the CDR3 is TGTGCCAGCAGCCGTCGACCGGGACGCCCATCCTACGAGCAGTACTTC. This gives the protein CASSRRPGRPSYEQYF. The whole variable domain, remainder taken from reference TRBV7-2 and TRBJ2-7, is GAGVSQSPSNKVTEKGKDVELRCDPISGHTALYWYRQSLGQGLEFLIYFQGNSAPDKSGLPSDRFSAERTGGSVSTLTIQRTQQEDSAVYLCASSRRPGRPSYEQYFGPGTRLTVT.

This clonotype came up a few times. At one end the junction does not follow the germline gene, possibly because of a read error. V gene TRBV19 combines with J gene TRBJ1-1, with D uncertain. Germline CDR1 is LNHDA and CDR2 is SQIVND (reference sequence). The CDR3 loop spans 13 amino acids. CDR3 protein: CASSIGEDTEAFF. The CDR3 DNA follows: TGCGCCAGTAGTATAGGTGAGGACACTGAAGCTTTCTTT.

Ten or more counts support this clonotype. The CDR3 bases are TGTGCCAGCAGTACCCAGTCGGTCGTCGATGAAAAACTGTTTTTT. It codes for CASSTQSVVDEKLFF. V is TRBV12-3 or TRBV12-4 and J is TRBJ1-4; no definite D call. Trimming left V 5 bases short and J 6 bases short, with 16 bases between. The CDR3 covers 15 residues.

About this clonotype itself: Since a much larger clone is just one base distant, this may be a read error. Here the CDR3 omits its conserved ending phenylalanine or tryptophan, so a read error is the likely source. The chain is built from TRBV20-1 and TRBJ2-3, with 8 bases identical to TRBD2. Germline CDR1 reads DFQATT; CDR2 reads SNEGSKA (reference sequence). The CDR3 covers 14 residues. Unmatched junction bases numbered 0, after V lost 0 bases and J lost 1 base. CDR3 DNA: TGCAGTGCTAGAGAAGCGGGGGGCACAGATACGCAGTATTCT. Translating gives CSAREAGGTDTQYS.

At least ten counts were recorded for this clonotype. The J gene is TRBJ1-1, the V gene TRBV6-1; 7 nucleotides line up with TRBD1. The length of the CDR3 is 14 residues. Germline CDR1 and CDR2: MNHNS and SASEGT. J lost 5 bases, V lost 5 bases, and 8 bases had no gene match. The CDR3 nucleotides read TGTGCCAGCAGTCAGACAGGGAAGGTGACTGAAGCTTTCTTT. Protein: CASSQTGKVTEAFF.

The V and J genes are TRBV19 and TRBJ2-7; TRBD2 agrees at 9 bases. V lost 6 bases and J lost 1; bases outside the gene matches: 1. This CDR3 is 13 amino acids long. Germline V gene data show CDR1 as LNHDA and CDR2 as SQIVND (reference sequence). CDR3 sequence: CASRREGSYEQYF. CDR3 DNA sequence: TGTGCCAGTAGGCGGGAGGGTTCCTACGAGCAGTACTTC.

As concerns this clonotype: The junction shows a germline mismatch at one end, possibly a read error. This sequence joins TRBV24-1 and TRBJ2-1; a weak D match, TRBD1 (7 bases). Germline assignment: CDR1 KGHDR and CDR2 SFDVKD. The CDR3 has 17 amino acids. The CDR3 sequence: CATSDSPGGKVYNEQSF. CDR3 nucleotide sequence: TGTGCCACCAGTGATTCGCCAGGGGGGAAAGTGTACAATGAGCAGTCCTTC.

To note about this clonotype: No conserved phenylalanine or tryptophan ends this CDR3, so it is likely a read error. The chain carries TRBV9 and TRBJ1-4; TRBD1 might be the D (5 bases). The CDR3 loop spans 16 amino acids. The germline gives CDR1 SGDLS, CDR2 YYNGEE. Trimming took off 3 bases at V and 0 bases at J, with 12 bases between the two ends. The chain's CDR3 is CASSEGYSSTNEKLFS. DNA for the CDR3: TGTGCCAGCAGCGAGGGGTATAGTTCAACTAATGAAAAACTGTTTTCT.

The chain couples TRBV5-1 to TRBJ2-3; TRBD1 matches 8 bases. CDR1 is SGHRS and CDR2 is YFSETQ in the germline V gene. Trimming removed 2 bases from V and 1 base from J; junction bases left unmatched: 3. This CDR3 region has 15 residues. As DNA, the CDR3 is TGCGCCAGCAGCTTAGAGACAGGGGGCACAGATACGCAGTATTTT. This gives the protein CASSLETGGTDTQYF.

This clonotype has only a few counts. The chain joins TRBV3-1 to TRBJ1-1; D unclear. The germline V and J ends were trimmed by 4 bases and 4 bases, with 10 bases remaining between them. Germline V gene data show CDR1 as LGHDT and CDR2 as YNNKEL (reference sequence). The CDR3 runs to 13 residues. The CDR3 here is CASSRGSGTEAFF. CDR3 coding DNA: TGTGCCAGCAGCCGTGGATCCGGCACTGAAGCTTTCTTT.

The chain is built from TRBV18 and TRBJ2-7; 9 bases are a match to TRBD2. V was clipped by 3 bases and J by 0 bases; unmatched bases: 6. This CDR3 has 16 residues. Germline V gene lookup returns CDR1 KGHSH and CDR2 LQKENI. In DNA, the CDR3 is TGTGCCAGCTCACCCGGGACTAGCCGAGTCTCCTACGAGCAGTACTTC. Amino acids: CASSPGTSRVSYEQYF.

This clonotype was counted many times. The rearrangement links TRBV10-3 to TRBJ1-2, with D hard to call. Germline V gene sequence: CDR1 ENHRY, CDR2 SYGVKD. V lost 6 bases and J lost 6, with 8 bases in between. This CDR3 comprises 11 residues. The CDR3 spells CAISPGNGYTF. CDR3 bases: TGTGCCATCAGCCCGGGAAATGGCTACACCTTC.

This clonotype occurred many times. This rearrangement joins TRBV6-5 to TRBJ1-1; possibly TRBD1 for D (6 bases). The CDR3 runs to 15 residues. Trimming pared 2 bases from V and 6 bases from J, leaving 16 bases between. The germline CDR1 and CDR2 sequences are MNHEY and SVGAGI. CDR3 nucleotide sequence: TGTGCCAGCAGTTACCTCGGCCTACAGGGTTCTGAAGCTTTCTTT. It translates to CASSYLGLQGSEAFF.

The chain has TRBV28 and TRBJ2-6; D tentatively reads TRBD1 or TRBD2 (5 bases each). The CDR3 runs to 15 residues. Trimming took 5 bases from V and 4 from J, leaving 12 bases between them. Germline V gene data show CDR1 as MDHEN and CDR2 as SYDVKM. This chain's CDR3 is CASSTTGDGANVLTF. The CDR3 DNA reads TGTGCCAGCAGTACCACCGGGGACGGGGCCAACGTCCTGACTTTC.

V usage is TRBV25-1 and J usage is TRBJ2-1, with D tentatively TRBD1 (6 bases). Germline loops: CDR1 MGHDK, CDR2 SYGVNS. Trimming shortened V by 1 base and J by 16 bases, and 20 bases separated the two germline ends. The CDR3 loop spans 14 amino acids. CDR3 amino acids: CASSESLRLQGSFF. The CDR3, as DNA: TGTGCCAGCAGTGAATCCCTCCGTTTACAGGGATCATTCTTC.

This chain connects TRBV6-2 or TRBV6-3 to TRBJ1-1; D is uncertain. The ends were cut back, 1 base at V and 7 bases at J, with 7 bases in the middle. This CDR3 spans 12 amino acids. Germline CDR1 is MNHEY and CDR2 is SVGEGT. Here the CDR3 DNA reads TGTGCCAGCAGTTACTGGGTCCATGAAGCTTTCTTT. Its translation is CASSYWVHEAFF.

This clonotype was seen many times. The chain recombines TRBV6-5 with TRBJ1-1; 10 bases fit TRBD1. J lost 5 bases, V lost 0 bases, and 9 bases had no gene match. Germline CDR1 reads MNHEY; CDR2 reads SVGAGI. This CDR3 is 17 amino acids long. The CDR3 here is CASSYSVFRTGGTEAFF. The CDR3 region has the DNA TGTGCCAGCAGTTACTCGGTGTTTAGGACAGGGGGTACTGAAGCTTTCTTT.

The chain has TRBV28 and TRBJ1-1, with D maybe TRBD1 (6 bases). The CDR3 loop spans 15 amino acids. Per germline, CDR1 MDHEN and CDR2 SYDVKM. V gave up 5 bases and J gave up 4 bases, with 17 bases separating them. CDR3 nucleotides: TGTGCCAGCAGTCCCCTGGACAGAACGACCACTGAAGCTTTCTTT. Protein product: CASSPLDRTTTEAFF.

This clonotype was seen a handful of times. Its ends do not fully match the called genes, so a read error is possible. This chain joins TRBV20-1 and TRBJ1-1; D remains unclear. The germline gives CDR1 DFQATT, CDR2 SNEGSKA (reference sequence). The length of the CDR3 is 12 residues. The chain's CDR3 is CSAPAMGTEPFF. The DNA for the CDR3 is TGCAGTGCCCCTGCTATGGGCACTGAACCTTTCTTT.